This T cell receptor (beta chain) was observed in a study of shared clonotypes between healthy human individuals. Here immunoSEQ multiplex PCR was the method, and the copy in TCRdb shows in-frame clones only, minus some. The sample lists some 2.3 million clones; over 85% were seen once. On this clone: The sample carries other DNA sequences with the same CDR3.

Germline V CDR1 and CDR2: KGHSH, LQKENI. The CDR3 is 13 amino acids. V was pared by 6 bases and J by 2 bases, with 10 bases between. V gene TRBV18 combines with J gene TRBJ2-5; D gene ambiguous. The sequence came from a man aged 18 to 35 in good health. Some clones in this sample may be carry-over from other donors' samples. Sample: naive CD4+ T cells from PBMCs. Subset indicated: CD45RA+ positively selected. DNA for the CDR3: TGTGCCAGCTCGCTGTCTACGCAAGAGACCCAGTACTTC. Translating it yields CASSLSTQETQYF.